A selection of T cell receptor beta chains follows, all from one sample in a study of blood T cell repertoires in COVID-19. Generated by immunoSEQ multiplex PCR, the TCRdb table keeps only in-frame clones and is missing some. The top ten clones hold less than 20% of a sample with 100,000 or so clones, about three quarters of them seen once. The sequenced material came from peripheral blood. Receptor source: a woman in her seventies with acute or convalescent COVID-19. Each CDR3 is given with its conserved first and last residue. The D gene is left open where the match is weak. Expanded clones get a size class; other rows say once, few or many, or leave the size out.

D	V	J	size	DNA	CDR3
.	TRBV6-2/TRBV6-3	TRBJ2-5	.	TGTGCCAGCAGTGCTACTTGGGAGACCCAGTACTTC	CASSATWETQYF
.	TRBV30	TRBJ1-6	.	TGTGCCTGGACCCGAGGGAGGGAAGGATCACCCCTCCACTTT	CAWTRGREGSPLHF
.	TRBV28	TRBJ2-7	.	TGTGCCAGCAGTTTCCCGCCAGGGATTCGCTACGAGCAGTACTTC	CASSFPPGIRYEQYF
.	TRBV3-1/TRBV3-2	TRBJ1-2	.	TGTGCCAGCAGCCAAGGGGTTCCGCAGGGGCGTACTAACTATGGCTACACCTTC	CASSQGVPQGRTNYGYTF
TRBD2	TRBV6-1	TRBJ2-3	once	TGTGCCAGCAGTGAAGAGAGAGCGGGGGACATCACAGATACGCAGTATTTT	CASSEERAGDITDTQYF
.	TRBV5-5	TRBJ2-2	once	TGTGCCAGCAGCCTCATCGGGGGTGACACCGGGGAGCTGTTTTTT	CASSLIGGDTGELFF
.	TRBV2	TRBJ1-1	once	TGTGCCAGCAGAGGAGCTGAAGCTTTCTTT	CASRGAEAFF
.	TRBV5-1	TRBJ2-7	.	TGCGCCAGCAGATTGCAGGATACCTACTACGAGCAGTACTTC	CASRLQDTYYEQYF
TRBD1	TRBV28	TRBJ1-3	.	TGTGCCAGCAAGATACAGGGGGCTGGAAACACCATATATTTT	CASKIQGAGNTIYF
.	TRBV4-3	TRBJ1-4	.	TGCGCCAGCAGCCAAAGGGGGGGAGGAGAAAAACTGTTTTTT	CASSQRGGGEKLFF
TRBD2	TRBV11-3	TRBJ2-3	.	TGTGCCAGCAGCCGGACTAGCGGGGGGGTGGGCACAGATACGCAGTATTTT	CASSRTSGGVGTDTQYF
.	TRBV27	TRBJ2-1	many	TGTGCCAGCGGACGCGGGGACAGAGATTTCAATGAGCAGTTCTTC	CASGRGDRDFNEQFF
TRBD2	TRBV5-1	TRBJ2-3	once	TGCGCCAGCAGCTTGGGGGTTGGGACTAGCGGGTTCACAGATACGCAGTATTTT	CASSLGVGTSGFTDTQYF
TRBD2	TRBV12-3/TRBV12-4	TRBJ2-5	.	TGTGCCAGCACCCGGGGGGGAGAGACCCAGTACTTC	CASTRGGETQYF